This T cell receptor beta chain comes out of a study of T cell responses to AZD1222 COVID-19 vaccine. Whole-study findings and limits: Most donors were white British, females outnumbered males, and clonal diversity was possibly underestimated. Researchers took repertoire samples only after the peak T cell response had come. Reportedly, nearly half of unique spike TCRs recognized epitopes outside B.1.351/B.1.1.7 mutations.

This clone appeared once. Its specificity is not known. Germline CDR1 is SNHLY and CDR2 is FYNNEI. CDR3 size: 14 residues. The V end was cut by 9 bases, the J end by 0 bases, with 13 bases between. The data were produced by immunoSEQ multiplex PCR, yet TCRdb's version contains in-frame clones alone and is incomplete. Among 83,000 or so clones listed, 86% were seen once. This clonotype originated in an adult in good health. The specimen was peripheral blood, collected on day 0 of AZD1222 vaccination. The chain is built from TRBV2 and TRBJ2-3, with D tentatively TRBD1 (5 bases). The CDR3 protein is CARQVSLSTDTQYF. Written as DNA, the CDR3 is TGTGCCAGACAGGTTTCCCTTAGCACAGATACGCAGTATTTT. Full variable domain (outside the CDR3, taken from reference TRBV2 and TRBJ2-3): EPEVTQTPSHQVTQMGQEVILRCVPISNHLYFYWYRQILGQKVEFLVSFYNNEISEKSEIFDDQFSVERPDGSNFTLKIRSTKLEDSAMYFCARQVSLSTDTQYFGPGTRLTVL.